This TCR beta chain was captured in a study of vaccination effects on CD4 cells after COVID-19. Before sequencing took place, the ViraFEST assay used viral peptide pools to expand antigen-specific CD4+ T cells. When more than 9 days of culture had elapsed, CD4+ T cells were isolated. Each participant was given two doses of one vaccine (BNT162b2 or mRNA-1273). Sequencing used immunoSEQ multiplex PCR; TCRdb keeps in-frame clones, though not all of them. Of about 69,000 clones detected, 74% appear once; the ten largest clones hold less than 2%. This clone came up a few times. The antigen is undetermined. This CDR3 region has 15 residues. CDR1 and CDR2 (germline): SGHTA, FQGNSA. J lost 1 base, V lost 5 bases, and 6 bases had no gene match.

V and J are TRBV7-2 and TRBJ2-3, with TRBD1 identical over 7 bases. The material was CD4+ T cells from PBMCs cultured with HCoV-229E spike peptides, obtained after COVID-19 vaccination. The sequence derives from a human donor who received a COVID-19 vaccine. The CDR3 bases are TGTGCCAGCAGCCGCGCCGGGACAGGCACAGATACGCAGTATTTT. Translated, it gives CASSRAGTGTDTQYF. The whole variable domain, remainder taken from reference TRBV7-2 and TRBJ2-3, is GAGVSQSPSNKVTEKGKDVELRCDPISGHTALYWYRQSLGQGLEFLIYFQGNSAPDKSGLPSDRFSAERTGGSVSTLTIQRTQQEDSAVYLCASSRAGTGTDTQYFGPGTRLTVL.